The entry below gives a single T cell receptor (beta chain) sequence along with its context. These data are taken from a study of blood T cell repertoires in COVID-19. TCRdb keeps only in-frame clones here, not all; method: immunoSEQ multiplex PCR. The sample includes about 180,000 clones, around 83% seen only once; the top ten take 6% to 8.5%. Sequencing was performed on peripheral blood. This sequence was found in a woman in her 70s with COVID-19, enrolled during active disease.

This CDR3 is CASRPGQGLLNYGYTF. CDR3 DNA sequence: TGTGCCAGCAGGCCGGGACAGGGGCTGCTTAACTATGGCTACACCTTC. The chain recombines TRBV2 with TRBJ1-2; 10 nucleotides agree with TRBD1. The CDR3 is 16 amino acids. The J segment lost 1 base and the V segment lost 6 bases, leaving 8 bases of the junction unmatched. Germline CDR1 reads SNHLY; CDR2 reads FYNNEI.